These 5 T cell receptor beta chains came from one sample sequenced in a study of T-cell memory formation after mild COVID-19. In TCRdb, the 5' RACE reads were re-called with MiXCR into one record per CDR3 protein. The sample carries 150,000 to 200,000 distinct CDR3 sequences, roughly a fifth recorded once. The sequencing input was PBMCs or a T cell subset sorted from them (not recorded which). Receptors were obtained from an adult woman who had mild COVID-19 (a few samples of this study predate the infection). Cell type and time point are not known.

This clonotype was counted between two and nine times. The chain combines TRBV6-5 with TRBJ1-1; TRBD1 agrees at 7 bases. After removal of 1 base from V and 4 bases from J, the junction contained 6 bases not matched to a gene. CDR1 is MNHEY and CDR2 is SVGAGI in the germline V gene. The CDR3 covers 15 residues. In DNA, the CDR3 is TGTGCCAGCAGTTACTTAGACAGGGTGGGCACTGAAGCTTTCTTT. Protein sequence: CASSYLDRVGTEAFF.

The CDR3 protein is CASSFHGFEQFF. The DNA for the CDR3 is TGTGCCAGCAGCTTCCACGGGTTTGAGCAGTTCTTC. This chain uses TRBV7-2 with TRBJ2-1, with D uncertain. The CDR3 covers 12 residues. Trimming shortened V by 3 bases and J by 9 bases, and 9 bases separated the two germline ends. CDR1 SGHTA and CDR2 FQGNSA come from the germline V gene.

The sample holds a few counts of this clonotype. The chain uses TRBV6-1 and TRBJ2-1; TRBD2 agrees at 16 bases. The CDR3 extends over 16 amino acids. Germline assignment: CDR1 MNHNS and CDR2 SASEGT. The V and J ends lost 6 bases and 4 bases, in that order; junction bases with no gene match: 3. The CDR3 nucleotides read TGTGCCAGCAGCTGGGGACTAGCGGGAGGGTACAATGAGCAGTTCTTC. It translates to CASSWGLAGGYNEQFF.

The rearrangement joins TRBV20-1 to TRBJ2-7; maybe TRBD2 (5 bases). Per the germline V gene, CDR1 is DFQATT and CDR2 is SNEGSKA (reference sequence). The germline V and J ends were trimmed by 4 bases and 2 bases, with 9 bases remaining between them. The CDR3 extends over 12 amino acids. CDR3 DNA sequence: TGCAGTGCTAATGAGGGAACCTACGAGCAGTACTTC. Translated, it gives CSANEGTYEQYF.

The CDR3 here is CASSSRLGSSGNTIYF. In nucleotides, the CDR3 is TGTGCCAGCAGCTCGAGACTTGGGAGCTCTGGAAACACCATATATTTT. This sequence joins TRBV7-9 and TRBJ1-3; D unclear. The germline gives CDR1 SEHNR, CDR2 FQNEAQ (reference sequence). This CDR3 region has 16 residues. Trimming removed 4 bases from V and 0 bases from J, with 13 bases in between.